This entry lists 20 T cell receptor beta chains sequenced from one sample in a study of identifying expanded T cells in peripheral blood. Sequencing used immunoSEQ multiplex PCR; TCRdb keeps in-frame clones, though not all of them. The data show some 95,000 clones, roughly 86% seen once. Sequenced sample: blood. These receptors originate from a person between 18 and 75 years old in good health.

The gene calls are TRBV19 and TRBJ1-1, with a possible D match to TRBD1 (5 bases). CDR1 is LNHDA and CDR2 is SQIVND in the germline V gene (reference sequence). CDR3 length equals 17 residues. The V gene lost 4 bases and the J gene lost 4 bases, with 22 bases spanning the gap. Written as DNA, the CDR3 is TGTGCCAGTAGTAGTTGGGGCCGATACTCTATCCCCACTGAAGCTTTCTTT. This translates into CASSSWGRYSIPTEAFF.

The chain carries TRBV6-6 and TRBJ2-1; 9 bases align to TRBD1. The V gene end was trimmed by 1 base and the J gene end by 6 bases; junction bases not matched to a gene: 1. The length of the CDR3 is 14 residues. Germline values: CDR1 MNHNY, CDR2 SVGAGI (reference sequence). Written as DNA, the CDR3 is TGTGCCAGCAGTTACTTGACAGGGGGCAATGAGCAGTTCTTC. It yields the protein CASSYLTGGNEQFF.

The CDR3 coding sequence is TGTGCCAGCAGCCCGGGCCACTACGAGCAGTACTTC. Residues: CASSPGHYEQYF. V is TRBV7-9 and J is TRBJ2-7; D gene uncertain. From germline, CDR1 is SEHNR and CDR2 FQNEAQ (reference sequence). V lost 5 bases and J 3 bases, leaving 8 bases between the germline ends. This CDR3 contains 12 residues.

This clone was observed a single time. The chain employs TRBV10-3 and TRBJ1-2; maybe TRBD1 (6 bases). Trimming shortened V by 5 bases and J by 8 bases, and 18 bases separated the two germline ends. The CDR3 totals 14 residues. Germline V gene data show CDR1 as ENHRY and CDR2 as SYGVKD. CDR3 nucleotide sequence: TGTGCCATCAGTCGTGAACTTACAGGGAACGGCTACACCTTC. Protein product: CAISRELTGNGYTF.

The CDR3 loop is CASSQTSANTGELFF. DNA for the CDR3: TGCGCCAGCAGTCAGACGTCTGCGAACACCGGGGAGCTGTTTTTT. The V gene is TRBV5-1, the J gene TRBJ2-2, with D unresolved. In germline, CDR1 is SGHRS, CDR2 YFSETQ. V lost 5 bases and J lost 0, with 11 bases in between. The CDR3 is 15 residues long.

V is TRBV6-6 and J is TRBJ1-5, with no clear D. The germline V and J ends were trimmed by 2 bases and 10 bases, with 9 bases remaining between them. Germline V gene data show CDR1 as MNHNY and CDR2 as SVGAGI (reference sequence). The CDR3 length is 12 residues. CDR3 residues: CASSYRVYPQHF. In nucleotides, the CDR3 is TGTGCCAGCAGTTACAGGGTCTATCCCCAGCATTTT.

This sequence joins TRBV4-3 and TRBJ1-3; TRBD1 matches 10 bases. V was clipped by 4 bases and J by 5 bases; unmatched bases: 8. The CDR3 is made up of 16 amino acids. Germline-derived CDR1 and CDR2 are LGHNA and YSLEER. The CDR3 DNA is TGCGCCAGCAGCCCAGGTCCCGACAGGGGGCGAAACACCATATATTTT. Encoded protein: CASSPGPDRGRNTIYF.

V usage is TRBV25-1 and J usage is TRBJ1-2, with D unclear. The CDR3 length is 16 residues. Germline CDR1 is MGHDK and CDR2 is SYGVNS. Trimming shortened V by 7 bases and J by 4 bases, and 22 bases separated the two germline ends. CDR3 region: CASMETRGNGLYGYTF. The DNA for the CDR3 is TGTGCCAGCATGGAGACGCGAGGAAACGGGCTCTATGGCTACACCTTC.

The chain uses TRBV6-1 and TRBJ2-1; 7 bases line up with TRBD2. V dropped 7 bases and J dropped 8; count of bases not matched to a gene: 5. CDR1 and CDR2 (germline): MNHNS, SASEGT. The CDR3 loop spans 12 amino acids. This chain's CDR3 is CASTPGGDEQFF. The CDR3 nucleotides are TGTGCCAGCACCCCGGGGGGTGATGAGCAGTTCTTC.

This clone was seen a handful of times. The chain employs TRBV5-1 and TRBJ1-1; a weak D match, TRBD1 (6 bases). Trimming took off 7 bases at V and 2 bases at J, with 15 bases between the two ends. CDR1 and CDR2 from the germline V gene are SGHRS and YFSETQ. There are 14 residues in the CDR3. The CDR3 nucleotides are TGCGCCAGCTCCCTTGAGGGGGGAAACACTGAAGCTTTCTTT. Translation gives CASSLEGGNTEAFF.

V and J are TRBV2 and TRBJ2-5; 10 bases agree with TRBD1. The length of the CDR3 is 16 residues. In germline, CDR1 is SNHLY, CDR2 FYNNEI. V trimming: 0 bases; J trimming: 4 bases; junction bases outside the gene matches: 5. DNA of the CDR3: TGTGCCAGCAGTGAAGCTCCGACAGGGGGCGGAGAGACCCAGTACTTC. Residues: CASSEAPTGGGETQYF.

This clone has a single count. J is TRBJ2-7 and V is TRBV6-5; tentatively, D is TRBD1 (6 bases). The CDR3 extends over 15 amino acids. Trimming took off 0 bases at V and 4 bases at J, with 13 bases between the two ends. Germline V gene data show CDR1 as MNHEY and CDR2 as SVGAGI. CDR3 sequence: CASSYSNRARYEQYF. CDR3 in DNA: TGTGCCAGCAGTTACTCGAACAGGGCCCGTTACGAGCAGTACTTC.

The V and J genes are TRBV6-6 and TRBJ1-3, with unresolved D. Per the germline V gene, CDR1 is MNHNY and CDR2 is SVGAGI (reference sequence). The CDR3 has 15 residues. V lost 0 bases and J lost 0, with 6 bases in between. The CDR3 protein is CASSYSGSSGNTIYF. The CDR3 DNA reads as TGTGCCAGCAGTTACTCCGGGTCCTCTGGAAACACCATATATTTT.

This chain uses TRBV19 with TRBJ1-2; D is perhaps TRBD1 (6 bases). V lost 3 bases to trimming and J lost 4 bases, with 18 bases between them. The CDR3 extends over 16 amino acids. Germline V lookup: CDR1 LNHDA, CDR2 SQIVND (reference sequence). The DNA for the CDR3 is TGTGCCAGTAGTATGGACAGAAGCATCGAAGCCTATGGCTACACCTTC. It encodes CASSMDRSIEAYGYTF.

This clone has only a few counts. The V gene is TRBV5-1, the J gene TRBJ1-6, with TRBD1 as a possible D gene (6 bases). V was cut by 4 bases and J by 4 bases, with 12 bases left in between. The CDR3 loop spans 15 amino acids. Germline CDR1 and CDR2: SGHRS and YFSETQ. This CDR3 reads CASSPWGAYNSPLHF. CDR3 sequence (DNA): TGCGCCAGCAGCCCGTGGGGGGCTTATAATTCACCCCTCCACTTT. The full variable domain, its missing parts supplied by reference TRBV5-1 and TRBJ1-6, is KAGVTQTPRYLIKTRGQQVTLSCSPISGHRSVSWYQQTPGQGLQFLFEYFSETQRNKGNFPGRFSGRQFSNSRSEMNVSTLELGDSALYLCASSPWGAYNSPLHFGNGTRLTVT.

The genes are TRBV30 and TRBJ2-1; 8 bases fit TRBD2. Germline trimming cut 4 bases from V and 7 bases from J; bases unmatched to any gene: 9. Germline assignment: CDR1 GTSNPN and CDR2 SVGIG (reference sequence). The CDR3 has 14 residues. For the CDR3, the DNA is TGTGCCTGGACTAAAGGGTCGGGAGGGAATGAGCAGTTCTTC. Protein sequence: CAWTKGSGGNEQFF.

This clone was seen a handful of times. CDR3 in DNA: TGCGCCAGCAGGCCCGGATACTCACAGGGGATTAATTCACCCCTCCACTTT. Encoded protein: CASRPGYSQGINSPLHF. The rearrangement joins TRBV10-2 to TRBJ1-6; 7 nucleotides match TRBD1. The germline CDR1 and CDR2 sequences are WSHSY and SAAADI. This CDR3 comprises 17 residues. The trim removed 6 bases at V and 6 bases at J, leaving 14 bases unmatched.

This sequence joins TRBV4-3 and TRBJ2-3; weak D call: TRBD2 (7 bases). V was clipped by 0 bases and J by 0 bases, with 16 bases between them. CDR1 and CDR2 from the germline V gene are LGHNA and YSLEER. The length of the CDR3 is 18 residues. The CDR3 DNA reads as TGCGCCAGCAGCCAAGATACGGGGGGCCTACTTAGCACAGATACGCAGTATTTT. This gives the protein CASSQDTGGLLSTDTQYF.

CDR3 amino acids: CASTRRGTGGRSDTEAFF. CDR3 bases: TGCGCCAGCACCCGACGGGGGACAGGGGGACGTTCAGACACTGAAGCTTTCTTT. The rearrangement uses TRBV4-1 and TRBJ1-1; 11 positions agree with TRBD1. The germline CDR1 and CDR2 sequences are MGHRA and YSYEKL. This CDR3 contains 18 residues. V lost 7 bases, J lost 3 bases, and 16 bases stayed unmatched.

The CDR3 coding sequence is TGCGCCAGCAGCTTGGTAGGCAGCAAAGAGACCCAGTACTTC. Translated, it gives CASSLVGSKETQYF. The V call is TRBV5-1, the J call TRBJ2-5, with D unresolved. Germline CDR1 and CDR2: SGHRS and YFSETQ. The ends were cut back, 0 bases at V and 3 bases at J, with 9 bases in the middle. CDR3 length: 14 residues.